This T cell receptor beta chain was sequenced during a study of blood T cell repertoires in COVID-19. Across the whole study: Some COVID-19 samples were acute and others convalescent; all came from the United States, Italy and Spain. Sources were T cells, B-cell-depleted T cells, or PBMCs; the material itself was cDNA or gDNA.

The CDR3 loop spans 10 amino acids. Germline V CDR1 and CDR2: SNHLY, FYNNEI. Trimming cost V 6 bases and J 8 bases; bases outside gene matches: 0. Clones were sequenced by immunoSEQ multiplex PCR, and TCRdb holds only the in-frame ones, with some missing. This sample carries roughly 70,000 clones, 89% of them seen once, and the ten largest clones take 1.4% to 1.5%. J is TRBJ1-1 and V is TRBV2; the match to TRBD1 covers 7 bases. This TCR was recovered from a man aged 55 to 70 with acute or convalescent COVID-19. Material: peripheral blood. The CDR3 region has the DNA TGTGCCAGCAGCAGGGGGGAAGCTTTCTTT. It specifies CASSRGEAFF.